This TCR beta chain was found in a study of cytomegalovirus exposure and HLA in healthy donors. Findings and caveats of the study: First-cohort TCR clusters tended to co-occur in the approximately 110 validation repertoires, a later analysis found.

Per the germline V gene, CDR1 is SNHLY and CDR2 is FYNNEI. CDR3 length equals 13 residues. V lost 6 bases to trimming and J lost 8 bases, with 14 bases between them. Worth noting for this clone: Its cognate antigen is unknown.

The data were produced by immunoSEQ multiplex PCR, yet TCRdb's version contains in-frame clones alone and is incomplete. The sample shows 140,000 to 150,000 clones, about 94% of them seen only once. The donors were part of the roughly 120-subject validation cohort, which stood apart from the approximately 670-subject first cohort. This chain connects TRBV2 to TRBJ2-1; TRBD1 is a possible D gene (5 bases). Material: PBMCs. The clonotype was recovered from a man in his late teens or twenties in good health and CMV-seropositive. The CDR3 nucleotides are TGTGCCAGCAGATGGACAATCGCGGATGAGCAGTTCTTC. Its translation: CASRWTIADEQFF. Based on the CDR3 plus reference TRBV2 and TRBJ2-1, the full variable domain is EPEVTQTPSHQVTQMGQEVILRCVPISNHLYFYWYRQILGQKVEFLVSFYNNEISEKSEIFDDQFSVERPDGSNFTLKIRSTKLEDSAMYFCASRWTIADEQFFGPGTRLTVL.